The clone carrying this TCR beta chain occurred many times. TCRdb analysed the reads with MiXCR anew, one entry per CDR3 protein. Here the sample spans 250,000 to 350,000 distinct CDR3 sequences, 25% being singletons. The record originates from a study of T cell repertoires in cytomegalovirus infection. Study context: Shared public TCR beta signatures pointed to both CMV infection and a matching HLA type.

The CDR3 extends over 15 amino acids. V was clipped by 2 bases and J by 4 bases, with 11 bases between them. The germline V gene has CDR1 SGHAT and CDR2 FQNNGV. The specimen was PBMCs. This chain joins TRBV11-2 and TRBJ2-2, with D unclear. This TCR was sampled from a human donor in good health (CMV status not recorded). Some clones in this sample may be carry-over from other donors' samples. CDR3 protein: CASSLSGPLTGELFF. The CDR3 DNA reads TGTGCCAGCAGCTTATCGGGTCCGCTCACCGGGGAGCTGTTTTTT.